This T cell receptor (beta chain) is from a study of cytomegalovirus exposure and HLA in healthy donors. Broader study findings: Reportedly, HLA-A and HLA-B alleles of most subjects were accurately predicted from TCR beta.

PCR employed 60 Vbeta and 13 Jbeta primers. Produced via immunoSEQ multiplex PCR; TCRdb's table is partial and in-frame only. The data hold 110,000 or so clones, with 70% to 80% observed a single time. V was trimmed by 1 base and J by 8 bases, leaving 11 bases between them. The CDR3 has 14 residues. CDR1 and CDR2 (germline): SGHVS, FQNEAQ. Nominal health characterized the donors when sampled, though unrecorded immune exposures were likely. This clone was detected a few times. Its antigen is as yet unknown. The source is a female donor in good health and CMV-seronegative. Sequencing was carried out using PBMCs. The chain combines TRBV7-8 with TRBJ1-4; D gene unclear. CDR3 protein: CASSLDGGTEKLFF. As DNA, the CDR3 is TGTGCCAGCAGCTTAGACGGAGGCACAGAAAAACTGTTTTTT.